This section outlines one TCR beta chain sequence together with its context. The sample comes from a study of cytomegalovirus exposure and HLA in healthy donors. PCR primers comprised 60 Vbeta and 13 Jbeta primers. Assay: immunoSEQ multiplex PCR; the TCRdb copy retains only in-frame clones and omits some. The data contain around 190,000 clones, approximately 79% of them singletons. The sample consisted of PBMCs. The clonotype was recovered from a woman in her late teens or twenties in good health and CMV-seronegative.

CDR3 in DNA: TGTGCCTGGAGGGCAGGGGGAGACTACTATAGCAATCAGCCCCAGCATTTT. Protein: CAWRAGGDYYSNQPQHF. V gene TRBV30 combines with J gene TRBJ1-5, with 7 bases aligning to TRBD1. V lost 3 bases to trimming and J lost 0 bases; unmatched junction nucleotides: 11. The CDR3 is made up of 17 amino acids. Germline CDR1 reads GTSNPN; CDR2 reads SVGIG (reference sequence).